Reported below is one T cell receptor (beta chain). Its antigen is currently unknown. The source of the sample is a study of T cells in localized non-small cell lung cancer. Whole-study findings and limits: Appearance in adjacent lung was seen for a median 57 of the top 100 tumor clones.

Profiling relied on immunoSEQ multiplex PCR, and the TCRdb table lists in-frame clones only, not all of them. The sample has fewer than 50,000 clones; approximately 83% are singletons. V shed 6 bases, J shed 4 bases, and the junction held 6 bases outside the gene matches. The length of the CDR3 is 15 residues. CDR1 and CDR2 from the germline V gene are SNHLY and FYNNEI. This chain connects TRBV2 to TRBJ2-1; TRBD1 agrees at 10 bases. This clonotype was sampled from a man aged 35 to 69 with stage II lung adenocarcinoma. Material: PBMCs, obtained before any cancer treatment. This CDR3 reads CASRERGQGYNEQFF. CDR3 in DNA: TGTGCCAGCAGAGAGAGGGGACAGGGGTACAATGAGCAGTTCTTC.